This T cell receptor beta chain derives from a study of T cells in Graves' hyperthyroidism and ophthalmopathy. On the study more broadly: Peripheral blood was drawn at first diagnosis, prior to all treatment.

This CDR3 contains 15 residues. V was cut by 7 bases and J by 0 bases, with 12 bases left in between. Germline V gene sequence: CDR1 MNHNS, CDR2 SASEGT. This clonotype was found many times. RNA transcripts gave rise to amplified TCR beta CDR3 regions. The HTBI set primed first-round TCR CDR3 RT-PCR. TCRdb reanalysed the multiplex PCR reads using MiXCR and keeps one entry per CDR3 protein. The sample gives around 250,000 distinct CDR3 sequences, almost 25% of which show up once; 35% to 40% is in the top ten. Sequencing input: blood. V and J are TRBV6-1 and TRBJ2-2; D gene unclear. The receptor was derived from a woman between 35 and 50 years old with Graves' ophthalmopathy. The CDR3 bases are TGTGCCAGCACTAAAATCGACCCGAACACCGGGGAGCTGTTTTTT. Translated, it gives CASTKIDPNTGELFF.